This T cell receptor beta chain was observed in a study of T cells in Graves' hyperthyroidism and ophthalmopathy. Germline CDR1 GTSNPN, CDR2 SVGIG (reference sequence). After removal of 4 bases from V and 3 bases from J, the junction contained 4 bases not matched to a gene. The CDR3 is 13 residues long. Whole-study findings and limits: Progression to ophthalmopathy was predicted a median of about six months early. Most expanded thyroid clonotypes above 0.001 recurred in blood.

There were TCR beta CDR3 regions amplified from RNA transcripts. TCR CDR3 underwent first-round RT-PCR with the HTBI primer set. MiXCR was run by TCRdb on the multiplex PCR reads, yielding one entry per CDR3 protein. The sample consists of approximately 570,000 distinct CDR3 sequences, 20% of them appearing once. This clonotype was counted only a few times. Its antigen is undetermined. Subjects with ophthalmopathy showed a Clinical Activity Score no lower than 3, a NOSPECS grade no lower than 4, and a duration shorter than 3 months. The source material was blood. The rearrangement uses TRBV30 and TRBJ2-7; 9 bases match TRBD2. This TCR was recovered from a man aged 40-55 years with Graves' ophthalmopathy. As DNA, the CDR3 is TGTGCCTGGACCCTAGCGGGGATCTACGAGCAGTACTTC. Its protein product is CAWTLAGIYEQYF.